This TCR beta chain stems from a study of CXCR3-negative and CXCR3-positive naive CD8 T cells. The germline V gene encodes CDR1 MNHEY and CDR2 SMNVEV (reference sequence). This CDR3 contains 14 residues. About this clonotype itself: Antigen specificity is unknown.

5' RACE with UMI labels generated the TRB cDNA libraries. No DNA is given; TCRdb re-called the 5' RACE reads and lists each CDR3 protein once. The sample totals some 130,000 distinct CDR3 sequences. Study-wide results and caveats: CXCR3-positive naive cells carried more hydrophobic TRB CDR3s than CXCR3-negative naive cells did.

Sequencing used naive CXCR3+ CD8+ T cells from blood. Subset defined: CD45RO-CCR7+CD27+CD95- naive CD8+ T cells expressing CXCR3 (TNR3+). The rearrangement links TRBV27 to TRBJ1-6; lacking DNA, the TRBD1 call made by TCRdb goes unchecked. The TCR sequence derives from a human donor in good health. Some clones in this sample may be carry-over from other donors' samples. CDR3 amino acids: CASREGLRLAPLHF.